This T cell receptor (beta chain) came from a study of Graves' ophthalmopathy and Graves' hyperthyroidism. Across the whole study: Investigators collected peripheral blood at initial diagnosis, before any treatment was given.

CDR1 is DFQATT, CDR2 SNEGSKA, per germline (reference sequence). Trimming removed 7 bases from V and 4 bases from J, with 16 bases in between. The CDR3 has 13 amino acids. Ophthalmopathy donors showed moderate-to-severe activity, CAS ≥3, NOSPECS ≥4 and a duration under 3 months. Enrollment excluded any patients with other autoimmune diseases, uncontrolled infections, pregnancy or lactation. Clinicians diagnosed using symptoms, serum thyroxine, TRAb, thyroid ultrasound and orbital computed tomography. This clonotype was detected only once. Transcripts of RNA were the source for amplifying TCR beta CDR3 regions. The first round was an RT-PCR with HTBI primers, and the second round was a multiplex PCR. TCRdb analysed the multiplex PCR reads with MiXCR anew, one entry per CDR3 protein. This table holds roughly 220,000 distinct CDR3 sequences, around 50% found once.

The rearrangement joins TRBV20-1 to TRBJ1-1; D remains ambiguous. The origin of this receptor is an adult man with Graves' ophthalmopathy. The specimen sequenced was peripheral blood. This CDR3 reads CSVRGRASTEAFF. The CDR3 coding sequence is TGCAGTGTTCGCGGACGGGCGAGCACTGAAGCTTTCTTT.